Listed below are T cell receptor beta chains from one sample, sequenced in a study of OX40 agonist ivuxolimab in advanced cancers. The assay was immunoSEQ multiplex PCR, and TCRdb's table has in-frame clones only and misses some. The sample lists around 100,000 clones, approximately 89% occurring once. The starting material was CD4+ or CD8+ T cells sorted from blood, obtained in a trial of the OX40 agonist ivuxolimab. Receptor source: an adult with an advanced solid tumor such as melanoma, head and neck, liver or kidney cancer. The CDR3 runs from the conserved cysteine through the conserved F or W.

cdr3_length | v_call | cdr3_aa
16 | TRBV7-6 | CASSLLSGTSLNEQFF
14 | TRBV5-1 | CASSVGPGLFGYTF
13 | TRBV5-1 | CASRRDGNTEAFF
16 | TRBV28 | CASVPEGIYSNQPQHF
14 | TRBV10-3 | CAISPPREPYEQYF
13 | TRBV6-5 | CASRTSGGDTQYF
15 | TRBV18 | CASSRTAGAPDTQYF
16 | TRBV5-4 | CASSLWVAGVIDTQYF
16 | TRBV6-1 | CASSEITSGSSHEQFF
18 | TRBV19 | CASNPGPGREGSNQPQHF
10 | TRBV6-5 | CASQNEKLFF
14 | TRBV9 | CASSRWGEYNEQFF
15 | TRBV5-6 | CASSYRQGLGTEAFF
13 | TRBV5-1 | CASSSNTQETQYF
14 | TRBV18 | CASSPSIMNTEAFF
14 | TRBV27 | CASTSGVSTDTQYF
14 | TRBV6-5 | CASRRTSGQNIQYF
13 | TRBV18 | CASSPGQDTEAFF
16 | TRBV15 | CATSRDRETLNTEAFF
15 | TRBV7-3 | CASSSRGSNTGELFF
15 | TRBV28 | CASGTGTGNNQPQHF
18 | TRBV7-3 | CASSLGPQGAAGANVLTF
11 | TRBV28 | CASSSRQGYTF
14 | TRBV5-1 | CASSLTGSLNEQYF
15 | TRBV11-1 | CASSASAGGTYEQYF
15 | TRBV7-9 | CASSLSLSDSYEQYF
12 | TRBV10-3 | CAISQLGREQYF
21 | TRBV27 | CASSLSAIPDRGLGGIQPQHF
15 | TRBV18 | CASSPASGRADTQYF
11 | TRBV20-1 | CSAGTGNEQFF
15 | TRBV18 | CASSVRGAGNHEQFF
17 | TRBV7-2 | CASSGGQGMRAHYGYTF
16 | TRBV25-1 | CASSEPGSTNTGELFF
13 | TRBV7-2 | CASSTRQAYGYTF
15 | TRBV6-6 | CASSYSIHSNQPQHF
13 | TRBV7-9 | CASSLHLNTEAFF
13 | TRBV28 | CASRPDRGAGQYF
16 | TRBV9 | CASSVDGRLLSETQYF